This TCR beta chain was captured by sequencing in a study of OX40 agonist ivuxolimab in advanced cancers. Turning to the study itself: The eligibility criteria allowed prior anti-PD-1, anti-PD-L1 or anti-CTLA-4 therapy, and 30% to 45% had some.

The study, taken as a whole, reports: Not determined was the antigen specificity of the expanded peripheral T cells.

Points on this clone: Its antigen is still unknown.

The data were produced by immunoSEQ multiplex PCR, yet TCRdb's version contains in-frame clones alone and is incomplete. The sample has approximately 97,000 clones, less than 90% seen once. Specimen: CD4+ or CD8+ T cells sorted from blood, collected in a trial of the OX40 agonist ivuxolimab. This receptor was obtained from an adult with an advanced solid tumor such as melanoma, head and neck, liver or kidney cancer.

In DNA form, the CDR3 reads TGTGCCAGCAGCTTTAGCGGGGGGGCGACAGATACGCAGTATTTT. It specifies CASSFSGGATDTQYF. This chain joins TRBV11-2 and TRBJ2-3; TRBD2 matches 11 bases. The germline V gene encodes CDR1 SGHAT and CDR2 FQNNGV. V shed 3 bases, J shed 3 bases, and the junction held 2 bases outside the gene matches. The CDR3 is 15 amino acids. Combining the CDR3 with reference TRBV11-2 and TRBJ2-3 gives the whole variable domain EAGVAQSPRYKIIEKRQSVAFWCNPISGHATLYWYQQILGQGPKLLIQFQNNGVVDDSQLPKDRFSAERLKGVDSTLKIQPAKLEDSAVYLCASSFSGGATDTQYFGPGTRLTVL.